Listed here is a single T cell receptor (beta chain). V shed 7 bases and J shed 1 base, with 13 bases lying between them. CDR3 length equals 14 residues. The germline V gene encodes CDR1 MNHEY and CDR2 SVGAGI. This specimen comes from a study of blood T cell repertoires in COVID-19. TCRdb's copy holds only in-frame clones and misses some; the assay was immunoSEQ multiplex PCR. The repertoire has fewer than 60,000 clones, nearly 90% of them found once; the top ten carry 7% to 9%. This receptor was identified in a man older than 75 with active or convalescent COVID-19. V gene TRBV6-5 combines with J gene TRBJ1-1; the D is unclear. The specimen was peripheral blood. DNA of the CDR3: TGTGCCAGCACCCCGTCCGGAGGGAACACTGAAGCTTTCTTT. Translated, it gives CASTPSGGNTEAFF.